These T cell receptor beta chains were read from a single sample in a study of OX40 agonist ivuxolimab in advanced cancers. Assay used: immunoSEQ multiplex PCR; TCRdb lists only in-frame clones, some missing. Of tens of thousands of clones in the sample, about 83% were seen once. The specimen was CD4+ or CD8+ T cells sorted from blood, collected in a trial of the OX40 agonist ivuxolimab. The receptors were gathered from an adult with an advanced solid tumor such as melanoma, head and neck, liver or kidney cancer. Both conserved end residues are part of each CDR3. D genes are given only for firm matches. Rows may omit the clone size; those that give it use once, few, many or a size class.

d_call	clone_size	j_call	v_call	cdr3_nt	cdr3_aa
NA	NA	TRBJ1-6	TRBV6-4	TGTGCCAGCAGTGACTCTCTACTTGGTTCACCCCTCCACTTT	CASSDSLLGSPLHF
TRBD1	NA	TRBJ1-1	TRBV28	TGTGCCAGCACCAAGTCTGACAGGGCGAACACTGAAGCTTTCTTT	CASTKSDRANTEAFF
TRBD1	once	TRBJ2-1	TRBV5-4	TGTGCCAGCAGCTTGACAGGGGTCGCCGAGCAGTTCTTC	CASSLTGVAEQFF
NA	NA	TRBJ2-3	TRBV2	TGTGCCAGCAGTGAAGCCCACAACCTCCAGGATACGCAGTATTTT	CASSEAHNLQDTQYF
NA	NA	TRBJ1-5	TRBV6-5	TGTGCCAGCAGCATGACACCATCTAGCAATCTGCCCCAGCATTTT	CASSMTPSSNLPQHF
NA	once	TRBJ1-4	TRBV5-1	TGCGCCAGCAGCTTTAGGCCTCAGATAAATGAAAAACTGTTTTTT	CASSFRPQINEKLFF
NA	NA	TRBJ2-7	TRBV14	TGTGCCAGCGTAGAGCCGACAGCCTCCTACGAGCAGTACTTC	CASVEPTASYEQYF
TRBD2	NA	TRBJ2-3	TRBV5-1	TGCGCCAGCAGCTTGCCTAGCGGGACAGATACGCAGTATTTT	CASSLPSGTDTQYF
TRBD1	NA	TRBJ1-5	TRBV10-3	TGTGCCATCAGTGGGGGACAGGGGGCTCAGCCCCAGCATTTT	CAISGGQGAQPQHF
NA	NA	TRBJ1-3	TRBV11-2	TGTGCCAGCAGCTTAGGTAGGGTCCCTGGAAACACCATATATTTT	CASSLGRVPGNTIYF
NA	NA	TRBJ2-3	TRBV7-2	TGTGCCAGCAGCCGACAGCGTAGCACAGATACGCAGTATTTT	CASSRQRSTDTQYF
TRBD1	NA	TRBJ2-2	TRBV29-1	TGCAGCGCCCTAAGACAGGGTCGGAACACCGGGGAGCTGTTTTTT	CSALRQGRNTGELFF
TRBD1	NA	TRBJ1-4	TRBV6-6	TGTGCCAGCAAGACAGGGTATAATGAAAAACTGTTTTTT	CASKTGYNEKLFF
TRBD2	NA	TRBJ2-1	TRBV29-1	TGCAGCGTCCCCCTAACTAGCGGGGGGGCCCTCTTC	CSVPLTSGGALF
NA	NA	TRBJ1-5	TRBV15	TGTGCCACCAGCAGGGGTCTGGATTGGGAGCCCCAGCATTTT	CATSRGLDWEPQHF
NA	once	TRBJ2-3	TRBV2	TGTGCCAGCAGTCGAGATACGCAGTATTTT	CASSRDTQYF
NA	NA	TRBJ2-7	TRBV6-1	TGTGCCAGCAGTGAAGGCGAGAGTCTCTCAATATACGAGCAGTACTTC	CASSEGESLSIYEQYF
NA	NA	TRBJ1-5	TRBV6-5	TGTGCCAGCACAACTCCGGGGCCCCAGCATTTT	CASTTPGPQHF
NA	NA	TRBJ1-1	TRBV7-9	TGTGCCAGCGGGTTAGCTGAAGCTTTCTTT	CASGLAEAFF
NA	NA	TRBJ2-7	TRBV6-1	TGTGCCAGCAGCCAACGCTACGAGCAGTACTTC	CASSQRYEQYF
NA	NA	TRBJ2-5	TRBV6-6	TGTGCCAGCAGTTACGGAGGGGAAGAGACCCAGTACTTC	CASSYGGEETQYF
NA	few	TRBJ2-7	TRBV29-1	TGCAGCGGTGGACGGGGTTACGAGCAGTACTTC	CSGGRGYEQYF
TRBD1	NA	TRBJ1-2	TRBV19	TGTGCCAGTAGTATAGATCTGACAGGGAAGCGTGTAACGATGAGAGGCTACACCTTC	CASSIDLTGKRVTMRGYTF
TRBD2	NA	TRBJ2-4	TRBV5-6	TGTGCCAGCAAACAGAGCGGGGGAGGAAACATTCAGTACTTC	CASKQSGGGNIQYF
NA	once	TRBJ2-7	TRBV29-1	TGCAGCGTCCTCCCGGGACGGAGATCCTACGAGCAGTACTTC	CSVLPGRRSYEQYF
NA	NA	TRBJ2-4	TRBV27	TGTGCCAGCAGTGCCCTAGGGCGCAAAAACATTCAGTACTTC	CASSALGRKNIQYF
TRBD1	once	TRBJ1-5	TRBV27	TGTGCCAGCAGTTTAGGACAGGGAAGCAATCAGCCCCAGCATTTT	CASSLGQGSNQPQHF
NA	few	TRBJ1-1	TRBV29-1	TGCACCGGACACCTGAACACTGAAGCTTTCTTT	CTGHLNTEAFF
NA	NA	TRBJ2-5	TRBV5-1	TGCGCCAGCAGCACTACCCGCCGGGGGCCCCAAGAGACCCAGTACTTC	CASSTTRRGPQETQYF
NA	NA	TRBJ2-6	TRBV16	TGTGCCAGCAGCCAATGGGATCGGGCGAGCGGGGCCAACGTCCTGACTTTC	CASSQWDRASGANVLTF
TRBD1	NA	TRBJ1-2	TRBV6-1	TGTGCCAGCAGTGGGGGGACAGGGGCTGACTATGGCTACACCTTC	CASSGGTGADYGYTF
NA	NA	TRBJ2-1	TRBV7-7	TGTGCCAGCAGCCCCTCCAGGGCGGATGAGCAGTTCTTC	CASSPSRADEQFF
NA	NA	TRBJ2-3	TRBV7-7	TGTGCCAGCAGCTTGGGAACTAGCCTAACAAGCACAGATACGCAGTATTTT	CASSLGTSLTSTDTQYF
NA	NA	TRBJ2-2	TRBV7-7	TGTGCCAGCAGCCTCCGGAGGGGGCCTGGGGAGCTGTTTTTT	CASSLRRGPGELFF
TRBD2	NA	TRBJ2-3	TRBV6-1	TGTGCCAGCACCGCGGGGGGCCGCACAGATACGCAGTATTTT	CASTAGGRTDTQYF
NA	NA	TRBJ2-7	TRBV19	TGTGCCAGTAGTAAAGGTCTCACCTACGAGCAGTACTTC	CASSKGLTYEQYF
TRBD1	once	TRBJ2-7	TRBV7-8	TGTGCCAGCAGCTCCTTAGGGGGCAAGGGCGAGCAGTACTTC	CASSSLGGKGEQYF
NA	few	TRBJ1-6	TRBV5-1	TGCGCCAGCAGCCGACAGTCCCCTAGCTCCTATAATTCACCCCTCCACTTT	CASSRQSPSSYNSPLHF
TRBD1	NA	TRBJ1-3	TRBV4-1	TGCGCCAGCAGACTTACAGGGGGCGGAAACACCATATATTTT	CASRLTGGGNTIYF
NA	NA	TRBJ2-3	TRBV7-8	TGTGCCAGCAGCAGGAACGCAGATACGCAGTATTTT	CASSRNADTQYF
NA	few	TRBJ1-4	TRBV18	TGTGCCAGCTCAGTCCGGGGCCAAGAAAAACTGTTTTTT	CASSVRGQEKLFF
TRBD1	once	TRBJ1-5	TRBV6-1	TGTGCCAGCAGTGAGGTCGGGGGACAGACTCAGCCCCAGCATTTT	CASSEVGGQTQPQHF
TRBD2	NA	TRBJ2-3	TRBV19	TGTGCCAGTAGTAATAGCGGGGGGGCAGCAGATACGCAGTATTTT	CASSNSGGAADTQYF